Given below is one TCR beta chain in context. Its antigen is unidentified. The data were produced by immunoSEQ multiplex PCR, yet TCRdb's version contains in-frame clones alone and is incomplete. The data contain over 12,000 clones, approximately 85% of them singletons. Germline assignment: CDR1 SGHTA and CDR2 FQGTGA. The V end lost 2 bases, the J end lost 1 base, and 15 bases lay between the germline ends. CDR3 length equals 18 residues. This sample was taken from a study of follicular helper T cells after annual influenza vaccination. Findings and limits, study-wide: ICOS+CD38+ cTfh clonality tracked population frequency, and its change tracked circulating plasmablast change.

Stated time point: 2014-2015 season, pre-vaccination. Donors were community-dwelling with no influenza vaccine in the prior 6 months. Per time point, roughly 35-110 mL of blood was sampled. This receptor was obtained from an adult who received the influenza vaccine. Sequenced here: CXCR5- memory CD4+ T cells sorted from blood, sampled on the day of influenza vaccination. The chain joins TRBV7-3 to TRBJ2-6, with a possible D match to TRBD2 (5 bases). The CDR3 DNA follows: TGTGCCAGCAGCTTAGAACCAATTGGACTTTCTGGGGCCAACGTCCTGACTTTC. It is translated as CASSLEPIGLSGANVLTF.